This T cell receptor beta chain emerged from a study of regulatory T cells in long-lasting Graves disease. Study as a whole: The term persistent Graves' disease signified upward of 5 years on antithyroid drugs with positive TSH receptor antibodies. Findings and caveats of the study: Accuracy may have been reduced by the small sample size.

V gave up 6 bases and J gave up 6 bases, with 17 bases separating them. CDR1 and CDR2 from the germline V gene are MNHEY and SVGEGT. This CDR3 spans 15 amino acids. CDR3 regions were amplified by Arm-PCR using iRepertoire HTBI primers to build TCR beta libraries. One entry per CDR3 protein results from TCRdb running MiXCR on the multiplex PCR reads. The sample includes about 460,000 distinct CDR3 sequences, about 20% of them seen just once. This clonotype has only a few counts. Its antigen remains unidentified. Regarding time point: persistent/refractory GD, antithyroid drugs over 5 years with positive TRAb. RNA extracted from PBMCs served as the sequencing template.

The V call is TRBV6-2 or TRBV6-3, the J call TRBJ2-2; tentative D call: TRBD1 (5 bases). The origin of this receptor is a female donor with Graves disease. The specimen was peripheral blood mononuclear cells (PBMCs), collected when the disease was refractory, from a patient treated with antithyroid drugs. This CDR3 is CASRPRVRDAGELFF. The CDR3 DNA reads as TGTGCCAGCAGACCCAGGGTTAGAGACGCCGGGGAGCTGTTTTTT.